This T cell receptor (beta chain) was documented in a study of OX40 agonist ivuxolimab in advanced cancers. Study details: In this trial design, patients received ivuxolimab intravenously at 0.01 to 10 mg/kg every 2 weeks. Partial responses, seen in three patients, involved one hepatocellular carcinoma and two cutaneous melanomas. Those enrolled were around 87% male, with a mean age of around 57 years and ages from about 20 to 85. General observations from the study: Both blood CD4+ and CD8+ T cells showed clonal growth by week 6 at 0.1 to 3.0 mg/kg.

The CDR3 covers 14 residues. Trimming left V 7 bases short and J 0 bases short, with 12 bases between. CDR1 is SEHNR, CDR2 FQNEAQ, per germline (reference sequence). The assay was immunoSEQ multiplex PCR, and TCRdb's table has in-frame clones only and misses some. The data contain about 22,000 clones, around 90% of them seen just once; the ten biggest clones take up approximately 49%. On this clone itself: No antigen is known for it.

The source was CD4+ or CD8+ T cells sorted from blood, collected in a trial of the OX40 agonist ivuxolimab. The V call is TRBV7-9, the J call TRBJ2-5, with D uncertain. The TCR originated in an adult with an advanced solid tumor such as melanoma, head and neck, liver or kidney cancer. The CDR3 spells CASIEMGYQETQYF. As DNA, the CDR3 is TGTGCCAGCATCGAAATGGGTTACCAAGAGACCCAGTACTTC.